This T cell receptor beta chain was retrieved from a study of cytomegalovirus exposure and HLA in healthy donors. Study conclusions and caveats: Upon later analysis, TCR association rates were observed to vary by HLA locus, being highest for DRB1 and lowest for HLA-C.

CDR1 and CDR2 (germline): MNHEY, SVGAGI. CDR3 length: 14 amino acids. Trimming removed 5 bases from V and 3 bases from J, with 13 bases in between. With 60 Vbeta and 13 Jbeta primers, the PCR was carried out. Some clones are missing from TCRdb's copy, which holds only in-frame ones; the method was immunoSEQ multiplex PCR. Of approximately 170,000 clones listed, roughly 80% are singletons. A word on this clone: Its antigen is not identified.

The TCR was taken from a middle-aged man in good health and CMV-seropositive. What was sequenced was PBMCs. V and J are TRBV6-5 and TRBJ1-1, with D tentatively TRBD1 (5 bases). CDR3: CASSIYKGHTEAFF. The CDR3 DNA follows: TGTGCCAGCAGTATATACAAGGGGCACACTGAAGCTTTCTTT.